This T cell receptor (beta chain) appears in the sequencing data of a study of regulatory T cells in long-lasting Graves disease. Study conclusions and caveats: Few sampled subjects may have lowered accuracy. Persistent disease showed a preference for TRBV28, TRBJ1-2 and TRBJ2-5.

Time point here: newly diagnosed GD, antithyroid drugs for less than 3 months. RNA isolated from PBMCs was used to make the TCR library. V lost 4 bases and J lost 0; bases outside the gene matches: 5. In germline, CDR1 is LGHNA, CDR2 YSLEER. There are 17 residues in the CDR3. A remark on this clonotype: Its target is not known.

To make TCR beta libraries, researchers used iRepertoire HTBI primers and Arm-PCR of CDR3 regions. TCRdb analysed the multiplex PCR reads with MiXCR anew, one entry per CDR3 protein. The sample gives over 450,000 distinct CDR3 sequences, 12% of which show up once; about 8.3% is in the top ten. This sample also appeared in a second study, on T cells in Graves' hyperthyroidism and ophthalmopathy.

Here the sequenced sample was peripheral blood mononuclear cells (PBMCs), taken at new diagnosis, from a patient treated with antithyroid drugs. The origin of this receptor is a woman aged 30 to 39 with Graves disease. The chain has TRBV4-3 and TRBJ2-1; 11 bases map to TRBD2. CDR3 nucleotides: TGCGCCAGCAGCCCAAAAGGACTAGCGGGCTCCTACAATGAGCAGTTCTTC. Its protein is CASSPKGLAGSYNEQFF.